The T cell receptor (beta chain) under discussion was sequenced for a study of T-cell memory formation after mild COVID-19 (dated by TCRdb to the early 2020s). Background for the entire study: TCR sequence clusters from the two donors were found to be largely donor specific. In a couple of donors, T-cell clones that expanded and contracted after mild COVID-19 were tracked by sequencing TCRalpha and TCRbeta repertoires over time. Two young, previously healthy adult volunteers, one female and one male, were included in the cohort. On the study overall, not on this receptor specifically: Only two mild cases were covered by the study, and larger cohorts that include severe cases with pre-infection samples were considered necessary. SARS-CoV-2 specificity was not confirmed for the second-wave clones peaking on day 37. Balanced CD4/CD8 phenotypes were observed for clones contracting from day 15 to 85, whereas a bias towards CD4+ was observed for a second wave of clones expanding from day 15 to 37. Some responding clones were found in pre-infection memory, which suggests that pre-existing cross-reactive memory T cells took part in the SARS-CoV-2 response. Contracting CD4+ clones appeared mostly in the CM and EM memory subsets, whereas CD8+ clones were enriched in EMRA.

Sequenced using an Illumina NovaSeq 6000. cDNA libraries for TCRalpha and TCRbeta were prepared by 5'RACE using constant-segment primers, with sample barcodes and unique molecular identifiers added. Trizol reagent was used to extract RNA from every sample. Amplification of the libraries took two PCR steps, and the second step added a second sample barcode plus Illumina TruSeq adapters. The libraries were sequenced on an Illumina NovaSeq using 2 x 150 bp paired-end reads. The original pipeline was this. The reads were demultiplexed and collapsed into UMI-guided consensus sequences using migec v1.2.7. With mixcr v2.1.11, UMI consensuses were aligned to TRA and TRB V and J templates and assembled into clonotypes. Expanded or contracted clonotypes were those called significant by both edgeR and NoisET, with noise models trained on biological replicates. For edgeR calls, the thresholds were a false discovery rate-adjusted p below 0.01 and a log2 fold-change of 1. As an exploratory analysis of dynamics, max-normalized trajectories of the 1000 most abundant clonotypes were examined with PCA combined with hierarchical clustering. Separately sequenced CD4+ and CD8+ repertoires were used to assign the CD4 or CD8 phenotype of responding clones. TCRdb redid the processing of the public reads, applying fastp at Q25 and MiXCR, and retained in-frame beta chains. Each entry merges the rows of one CDR3 protein and shows their most common DNA and genes. None of the V and J calls come from the authors' own analysis; TCRdb made them. Here the sample has about 340,000 distinct CDR3 sequences; approximately 12% occur a single time. The ten most abundant clones make up 20% to 25% of the sample.

The CDR3 contains 12 residues, cysteine and phenylalanine counted. Only the CDR3 DNA stays, 36 bases, in frame from base 1. A distance of 18 bases separates the germline ends of V and J, which lose 9 bases and 10 bases respectively. From a lookup of the germline V gene, CDR1 and CDR2 are MGHRA and YSYEKL. Ficoll-Paque density gradient centrifugation was used to isolate PBMCs. This clonotype was seen a few times. Its antigen is still unknown. The record has no base qualities; no much larger clone is one base away. Specimen: PBMCs or a T cell subset sorted from them (not recorded which). The rearranged segments are TRBV4-1 and TRBJ1-2; a weak D assignment points to TRBD1 (5 bases agree). This clonotype originated in a man younger than 35 who had mild COVID-19 (a few samples of this study predate the infection). The sample titles of this study are shuffled in the database, so cell type and time point are left out; the donor was told from shared clones. This receptor has the CDR3 CASQQTAGDYTF. The DNA sequence is as follows: TGCGCCAGTCAGCAGACAGCCGGGGACTACACCTTC.